This T cell receptor beta chain is from a study of T cell responses to AZD1222 COVID-19 vaccine. Study-level findings and limits: Spike as a whole was targeted by vaccine-associated CD4 TCRs, dominant at 160-218 and 743-854. Spike-specific TCR repertoires showed rising breadth and depth after two AZD1222 doses. Scientists sampled the repertoires only once the peak T cell response had passed.

In the case of this clone: Its matching antigen is unknown.

TCRdb keeps only in-frame clones here, not all; method: immunoSEQ multiplex PCR. Altogether roughly 43,000 clones are present, roughly 75% being singletons, with the ten largest covering about 20%. The TCR sequence derives from an adult who received the MenACWY meningococcal vaccine as a control. The source was peripheral blood, collected 28 days after the second dose of the MenACWY control vaccine.

DNA of the CDR3: TGTGCCAGCAGCTTTGGCGGGGGGGCGGGGGAGCAGTTCTTC. It encodes CASSFGGGAGEQFF. The V and J genes are TRBV7-2 and TRBJ2-1; 9 bases are a match to TRBD2. Germline trimming cut 3 bases from V and 10 bases from J; bases unmatched to any gene: 7. The CDR3 sequence is 14 residues long. Germline values: CDR1 SGHTA, CDR2 FQGNSA.